Sequencing of this T cell receptor (beta chain) was carried out in a study of blood T cell repertoires in COVID-19. For the study at large: Sources were T cells, B-cell-depleted T cells, or PBMCs; the material itself was cDNA or gDNA.

The CDR3 is 14 residues long. The ends lost 5 bases at V and 7 bases at J; junction bases unmatched: 10. Germline CDR1 and CDR2: KGHSH and LQKENI. TCRdb's copy holds only in-frame clones and misses some; the assay was immunoSEQ multiplex PCR. Among 150,000 to 200,000 clones listed, under 85% were seen once. The material sequenced was peripheral blood. The rearrangement links TRBV18 to TRBJ2-7, with 8 bases aligning to TRBD1. The source of this sequence is a man in his 70s with acute or convalescent COVID-19. Here the CDR3 reads CASSVSDRAGEQYF. CDR3 nucleotide sequence: TGTGCCAGCTCAGTATCGGACAGGGCCGGGGAGCAGTACTTC.